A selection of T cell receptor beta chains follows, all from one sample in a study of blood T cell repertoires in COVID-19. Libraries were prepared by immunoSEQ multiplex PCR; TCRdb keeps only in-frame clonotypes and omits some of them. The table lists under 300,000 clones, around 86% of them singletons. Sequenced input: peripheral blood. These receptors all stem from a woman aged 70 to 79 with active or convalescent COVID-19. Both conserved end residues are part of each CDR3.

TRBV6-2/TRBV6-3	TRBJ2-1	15	CASSYLRGSYNEQFF
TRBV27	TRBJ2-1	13	CASSSLTVGEQFF
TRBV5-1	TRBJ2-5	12	CASALRWETQYF
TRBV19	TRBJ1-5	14	CASSELGFNQPQHF
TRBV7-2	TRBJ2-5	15	CASGVTDRLHGTQYF
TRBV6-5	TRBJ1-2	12	CASSPEGGGYTF
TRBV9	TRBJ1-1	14	CASSADRLDTEAFF
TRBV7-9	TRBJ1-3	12	CASSLAIDTIYF
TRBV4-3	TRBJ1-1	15	CASSQEWGLGTEAFF
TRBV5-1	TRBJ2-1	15	CASSLAGRGSNEQFF
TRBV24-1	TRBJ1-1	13	CATLDRSGTEAFF
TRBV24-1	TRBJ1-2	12	CATSSTSGGYTF
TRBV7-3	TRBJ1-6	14	CASSLTGLRSPLHF